Listed below are T cell receptor beta chains from one sample, sequenced in a study of T-cell reconstitution after alpha-beta-depleted transplantation in children. TCRdb used MiXCR to reprocess the PCR reads, holding one entry per CDR3 protein. In the table there are over 150,000 distinct CDR3 sequences, 6.6% of which are singletons. The sample was PBMCs, taken before TCRalphabeta/CD19-depleted stem cell transplant. These receptors were taken from a boy between 2 and 15 years old with acute lymphoblastic leukemia, due to receive a stem cell transplant. CDR3s include the opening cysteine and the closing phenylalanine or tryptophan. A D gene is named only where the DNA matches it firmly. Rows give clone size only sometimes, using once, few, many, or a class for an expanded clone.

CDR3 DNA	CDR3 protein	clone size	V gene	J gene	D gene
TGTGCTAGCAGCCGGACTAGCGGGGGGGCCGAGGAGCAGTTCTTC	CASSRTSGGAEEQFF	many	TRBV7-7	TRBJ2-1	TRBD2
TGTGCCAGCAGCGGGGGCCAAAGCGCAGATACGCAGTATTTT	CASSGGQSADTQYF	few	TRBV9	TRBJ2-3	NA
TGTGCCAGCAGTTTCCGACAGGAGACCTACGAGCAGTACTTC	CASSFRQETYEQYF	few	TRBV6-5	TRBJ2-7	NA
TGTGCCAGCAGACCCCTCCCTTCTGGGGCCAACGTCCTGACTTTC	CASRPLPSGANVLTF	NA	TRBV6-1	TRBJ2-6	NA
TGTGCCAGCAGCCGACTAGCGGGAAATTACAATGAGCAGTTCTTC	CASSRLAGNYNEQFF	few	TRBV11-2	TRBJ2-1	TRBD2
TGCAGCGTTGTTGGACGTATGGTCTATGAGACCCAGTACTTC	CSVVGRMVYETQYF	many	TRBV29-1	TRBJ2-5	NA
TGTGCCAGCAGCTTAGAACCGGGGAGGACAGATACGCAGTATTTT	CASSLEPGRTDTQYF	many	TRBV7-2	TRBJ2-3	NA
TGTGCCAGCAGTTTACGGGACAAAGCTCAGGAGACCCAGTACTTC	CASSLRDKAQETQYF	few	TRBV28	TRBJ2-5	NA
TGCAGTGCTAGAGATCGACTAGATGCTGAGCAGTTCTTC	CSARDRLDAEQFF	many	TRBV20-1	TRBJ2-1	NA
TGTGCCACCTCACGGCGGTGGGGAGCCAAAAACATTCAGTACTTC	CATSRRWGAKNIQYF	NA	TRBV10-3	TRBJ2-4	NA
TGTGCCAGCAGGAGGAACAGGGGGGCAGATACGCAGTATTTT	CASRRNRGADTQYF	many	TRBV5-5	TRBJ2-3	TRBD1
TGTGCCAGCAGTGAAGCGTACAGGAGCTCCTACGAGCACTACTTC	CASSEAYRSSYEHYF	many	TRBV2	TRBJ2-7	NA
TGTGCCAGCAGTGGAAGCGGGGTGCTCTCCTACGAGCAGTACTTC	CASSGSGVLSYEQYF	few	TRBV28	TRBJ2-7	TRBD2
TGTGCCACCAGACAGGGGGCTGCAGATACGCAGTATTTT	CATRQGAADTQYF	many	TRBV24-1	TRBJ2-3	TRBD1
TGTGCCAGCAGCTTAGAGATAGCGGGTAGAAATGAGCAGTTCTTC	CASSLEIAGRNEQFF	many	TRBV7-2	TRBJ2-1	TRBD2
TGTGCCAGCAGCCAAGATACTAGCGGGAGGGCCAAGACCCAGTACTTC	CASSQDTSGRAKTQYF	few	TRBV3-1	TRBJ2-5	TRBD2
TGTGCCAGCAGCTTAATCAGAGCCGAGCAGTTCTTC	CASSLIRAEQFF	NA	TRBV7-2	TRBJ2-1	NA
TGCGGGGCCCCGACAGGAGATACGCAGTATTTT	CGAPTGDTQYF	few	TRBV20-1	TRBJ2-3	NA
TGTGCCACCGGACTAGCGGGCCGGCATCAGTATTTT	CATGLAGRHQYF	NA	TRBV10-3	TRBJ2-3	TRBD2
TGTGCCAGCAGTTTGACAGGTTATGATGAGCAGTTCTTC	CASSLTGYDEQFF	many	TRBV28	TRBJ2-1	NA
TGCAGTGCTAGGCTAGCGGGAGGCCGGGAGACCCAGTACTTC	CSARLAGGRETQYF	NA	TRBV20-1	TRBJ2-5	TRBD2
TGTGCCAGCAGCTTGCCTGGGGCAGGCGGGTTCCATGAGCAGTTCTTC	CASSLPGAGGFHEQFF	NA	TRBV5-4	TRBJ2-1	NA
TGCAGTGCTAGAGATCCATCTTGGGGGATATACGAGCAGTACTTC	CSARDPSWGIYEQYF	many	TRBV20-1	TRBJ2-7	NA
TGTGCCAGCTCACCGTTATACAATGAGCAGTTCTTC	CASSPLYNEQFF	many	TRBV18	TRBJ2-1	NA
TGCGCCAGCAGCCTTGTGACAGGGGAATACAATGAGCAGTTCTTC	CASSLVTGEYNEQFF	many	TRBV5-1	TRBJ2-1	TRBD1
TGTGCCAGCAGCTCTGCTCCACGGGGGTCTAACTATGGCTACACCTTC	CASSSAPRGSNYGYTF	NA	TRBV11-2	TRBJ1-2	NA
TGTGCCACCAGCAGAGAGCGGGGCTACGGTGAGCAGTTCTTC	CATSRERGYGEQFF	many	TRBV15	TRBJ2-1	NA
TGTGCCAGCAGTGAGCGGGAGCAAGAGACCCAGTACTTC	CASSEREQETQYF	few	TRBV6-1	TRBJ2-5	TRBD2
TGTGCCAGCAGCTCCGGGACTCGTTTTTACGAGCAGTACTTC	CASSSGTRFYEQYF	many	TRBV7-6	TRBJ2-7	NA
TGTGCCAGCAGTTCAAGTAGCGGGGGGGCCTTCCCCTACAATGAGCAGTTCTTC	CASSSSSGGAFPYNEQFF	many	TRBV28	TRBJ2-1	TRBD2
TGTGCCAGCAGTTTTGATATCGAGCAGTTCTTC	CASSFDIEQFF	many	TRBV28	TRBJ2-1	NA
TGTGCCAGCAGTCCAGGGGGATTAGAGCAGTTCTTC	CASSPGGLEQFF	NA	TRBV28	TRBJ2-1	TRBD1
TGTGCCAGCAGTGAAGCCCTAGCGGGAGGATCCAAAAACATTCAGTACTTC	CASSEALAGGSKNIQYF	NA	TRBV2	TRBJ2-4	TRBD2
TGTGCCAGCAAGGGTCAAGGGACAGAATACAATGAGCAGTTCTTC	CASKGQGTEYNEQFF	many	TRBV27	TRBJ2-1	TRBD1
TGTGCCAGCAGCTTAAGGCAGAACACCGGGGAGCTGTTTTTT	CASSLRQNTGELFF	many	TRBV7-3	TRBJ2-2	NA
TGCGCCAGCAGCTTGGTCAACCTAAACACCGGGGAGCTGTTTTTT	CASSLVNLNTGELFF	many	TRBV5-1	TRBJ2-2	NA
TGTGCCAGCAGCTTTGGGACCGAAGTCAACTATGGCTACACCTTC	CASSFGTEVNYGYTF	few	TRBV7-2	TRBJ1-2	NA
TGTGCCAGCAGCCGAATGACAGGGTTTGGGAACTATGGCTACACCTTC	CASSRMTGFGNYGYTF	many	TRBV7-2	TRBJ1-2	TRBD1
TGCAGTGCTAGCGCGACCGGGACAGGGGGCTCCGGGGAGCTGTTTTTT	CSASATGTGGSGELFF	few	TRBV20-1	TRBJ2-2	TRBD1
TGCAGCGGGGACAGGGGCAATGAGCAGTTCTTC	CSGDRGNEQFF	many	TRBV29-1	TRBJ2-1	TRBD1